This T cell receptor (beta chain) was found in a study of cytomegalovirus exposure and HLA in healthy donors. Study-level points and caveats: What TCR beta sequences reportedly achieved was accurate prediction of HLA-A and HLA-B alleles in most subjects. The productive fraction for most TCR beta V segments was about 87% or about 30% in an earlier analysis.

In germline, CDR1 is MGHDK, CDR2 SYGVNS. CDR3 size: 16 residues. V was pared by 1 base and J by 5 bases, with 14 bases between. Points on this clone: Its specificity is not known.

A multiplex PCR was run with 60 Vbeta primers and 13 Jbeta primers. This table comes from immunoSEQ multiplex PCR, and its TCRdb copy is limited to in-frame clones, with some not included. This sample has around 150,000 clones, with about 70% found just once. This sequence joins TRBV25-1 and TRBJ1-4; the D is unclear. The specimen sequenced was PBMCs. This clonotype was obtained from a man in his 60s in good health and CMV-seronegative. Here the CDR3 reads CASSESHRSSNEKLFF. As DNA, the CDR3 is TGTGCCAGCAGTGAATCCCATCGAAGCTCGAATGAAAAACTGTTTTTT.